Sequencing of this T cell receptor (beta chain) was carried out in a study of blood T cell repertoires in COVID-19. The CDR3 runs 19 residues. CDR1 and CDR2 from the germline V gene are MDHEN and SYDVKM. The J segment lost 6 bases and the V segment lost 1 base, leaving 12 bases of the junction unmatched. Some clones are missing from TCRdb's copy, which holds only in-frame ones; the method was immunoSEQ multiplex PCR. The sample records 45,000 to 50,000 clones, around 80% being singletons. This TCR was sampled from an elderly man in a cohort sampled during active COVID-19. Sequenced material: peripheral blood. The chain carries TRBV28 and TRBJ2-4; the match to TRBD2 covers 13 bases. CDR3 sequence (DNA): TGTGCCAGCAGTTTATATCGGGGACTAGCGGGACGGGCGGGAAACATTCAGTACTTC. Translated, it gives CASSLYRGLAGRAGNIQYF. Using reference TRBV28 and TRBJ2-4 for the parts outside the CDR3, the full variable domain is DVKVTQSSRYLVKRTGEKVFLECVQDMDHENMFWYRQDPGLGLRLIYFSYDVKMKEKGDIPEGYSVSREKKERFSLILESASTNQTSMYLCASSLYRGLAGRAGNIQYFGAGTRLSVL.